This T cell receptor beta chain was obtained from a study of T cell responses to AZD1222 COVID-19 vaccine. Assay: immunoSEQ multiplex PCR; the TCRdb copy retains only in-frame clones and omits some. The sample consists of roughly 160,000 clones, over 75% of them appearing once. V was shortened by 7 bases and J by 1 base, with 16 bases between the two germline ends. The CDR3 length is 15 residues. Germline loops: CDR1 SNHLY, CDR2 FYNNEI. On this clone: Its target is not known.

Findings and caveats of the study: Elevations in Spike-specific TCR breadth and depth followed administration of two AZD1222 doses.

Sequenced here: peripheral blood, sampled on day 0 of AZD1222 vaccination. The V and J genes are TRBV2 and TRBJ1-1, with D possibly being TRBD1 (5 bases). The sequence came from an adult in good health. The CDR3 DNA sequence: TGTGCCAGCACGGAGTTGAGGGGCGCGAACACTGAAGCTTTCTTT. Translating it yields CASTELRGANTEAFF.